This record concerns one T cell receptor (beta chain) sequence. Its antigen remains unknown. Measured with immunoSEQ multiplex PCR; TCRdb has only the in-frame clones, and not every one. The table lists some 630,000 clones, 95% to 96% of them singletons. This entry is derived from a study of shared clonotypes between healthy human individuals. Overall study: Each donor's CD4 naive and CD4 memory cells filled three plates apiece, CD8 naive two, and CD8 memory one.

The V and J ends lost 1 base and 1 base respectively, with 10 bases between them. Germline CDR1 MGHRA, CDR2 YSYEKL. The CDR3 spans 16 residues. The study, taken as a whole, reports: The study found lower generation probabilities in non-shared clonotypes than in those shared by all four donors.

Selected positively for CCR7 and CD45RO-negative, naive CD8 cells excluded terminally differentiated effector memory CD45RA+ cells. Sequenced material: naive CD8+ T cells sorted from blood. This chain links TRBV4-1 with TRBJ1-4; no clear D. The TCR sequence derives from a woman in her thirties in good health. The CDR3 loop is CASSQASRRTNEKLFF. CDR3 in DNA: TGCGCCAGCAGCCAAGCCTCCCGGAGAACTAATGAAAAACTGTTTTTT.